The 10 T cell receptor beta chains below all came from one sample that was sequenced in a study of blood T cell repertoires in COVID-19. Here immunoSEQ multiplex PCR was the method, and the copy in TCRdb shows in-frame clones only, minus some. This table holds around 40,000 clones, over 70% found once. Sequencing used peripheral blood. These receptors all stem from an elderly woman with acute or convalescent COVID-19.

J is TRBJ2-1 and V is TRBV7-9; 13 bases agree with TRBD2. V dropped 5 bases and J dropped 3; count of bases not matched to a gene: 10. Per germline, CDR1 SEHNR and CDR2 FQNEAQ (reference sequence). This CDR3 comprises 18 residues. CDR3: CASSRTSGRALVYNEQFF. CDR3 DNA: TGTGCCAGCAGCCGTACTAGCGGGAGGGCGCTTGTCTACAATGAGCAGTTCTTC. The variable domain in full, with the rest retrieved from reference TRBV7-9 and TRBJ2-1, is DTGVSQNPRHKITKRGQNVTFRCDPISEHNRLYWYRQTLGQGPEFLTYFQNEAQLEKSRLLSDRFSAERPKGSFSTLEIQRTEQGDSAMYLCASSRTSGRALVYNEQFFGPGTRLTVL.

The chain carries TRBV30 and TRBJ1-1, with D maybe TRBD1 (6 bases). The CDR3 is 12 residues long. V lost 7 bases, J lost 5 bases, and 14 bases lay in between. Germline values: CDR1 GTSNPN, CDR2 SVGIG (reference sequence). CDR3 sequence reads: CAFLRGGTEAFF. CDR3 in DNA: TGTGCCTTCTTGAGGGGGGGTACTGAAGCTTTCTTT.

The gene calls are TRBV24-1 and TRBJ2-5; 12 nucleotides align to TRBD2. The CDR3 spans 16 residues. V lost 5 bases, J lost 2 bases, and 5 bases stayed unmatched. Germline V gives CDR1 KGHDR, CDR2 SFDVKD. The CDR3 DNA sequence: TGTGCCACCAGTGCCGGGACTAGCGGGCTTCAAGAGACCCAGTACTTC. Encoded protein: CATSAGTSGLQETQYF.

This clone was recorded only once. The J gene is TRBJ1-2, the V gene TRBV19; 7 nucleotides match TRBD1. The J segment lost 11 bases and the V segment lost 4 bases, leaving 4 bases of the junction unmatched. Germline CDR1 reads LNHDA; CDR2 reads SQIVND (reference sequence). The CDR3 has 11 residues. Here the CDR3 reads CASSNRQGYTF. The DNA for the CDR3 is TGTGCCAGTAGTAACAGACAGGGATACACCTTC.

The chain employs TRBV9 and TRBJ2-2; 9 positions agree with TRBD1. The V segment lost 4 bases and the J segment 1 base; nucleotides outside the gene matches: 8. The CDR3 is made up of 17 amino acids. Germline V lookup: CDR1 SGDLS, CDR2 YYNGEE. Here the CDR3 DNA reads TGTGCCAGCAGCCTTGGGACAGGGCTTGGGAACACCGGGGAGCTGTTTTTT. Translating gives CASSLGTGLGNTGELFF.

The chain carries TRBV9 and TRBJ2-3; D remains unclear. The CDR3 runs to 14 residues. The V gene lost 1 base and the J gene lost 5 bases, with 11 bases spanning the gap. The germline CDR1 and CDR2 sequences are SGDLS and YYNGEE. CDR3 coding DNA: TGTGCCAGCAGCGTATTGCCAGGTGGAGATACGCAGTATTTT. Its translation is CASSVLPGGDTQYF.

The sample holds a few counts of this clone. The chain carries TRBV5-4 and TRBJ2-3; TRBD2 aligns across 7 bases. CDR3 length equals 15 residues. V lost 1 base to trimming and J lost 2 bases; unmatched junction nucleotides: 4. Germline CDR1 SGHNT, CDR2 YYREEE (reference sequence). The CDR3 spells CASSLSSGVTDTQYF. In DNA form, the CDR3 reads TGTGCCAGCAGCTTGTCTAGCGGAGTCACAGATACGCAGTATTTT.

The gene calls are TRBV7-2 and TRBJ1-5, with a tentative D call TRBD1 (5 bases). Germline values: CDR1 SGHTA, CDR2 FQGNSA. The CDR3 covers 16 residues. V lost 5 bases and J lost 1, with 15 bases in between. The CDR3 is CASSAFRAGSNQPQHF. CDR3 bases: TGTGCCAGCAGCGCCTTCAGGGCTGGGAGCAATCAGCCCCAGCATTTT.

This clone was detected a few times. V and J are TRBV9 and TRBJ1-2; D is possibly TRBD1 (5 bases). CDR1 and CDR2 from the germline V gene are SGDLS and YYNGEE. The length of the CDR3 is 15 residues. With 0 bases removed from V and 3 bases from J, the gap between germline ends came to 12 bases. The CDR3 spells CASSVGRGVDYGYTF. CDR3 DNA sequence: TGTGCCAGCAGCGTAGGAAGGGGTGTAGACTATGGCTACACCTTC.

Note on this clone: The junction departs from the called germline gene at one end, perhaps through a read error. CDR3 region: CASSLAFGLAGRAYEQCF. The DNA of the CDR3 is TGTGCCAGCAGCTTGGCGTTCGGGCTAGCGGGAAGGGCCTACGAGCAGTGCTTC. The chain recombines TRBV5-4 with TRBJ2-7; TRBD2 aligns across 9 bases. CDR3 length: 18 amino acids. Per germline, CDR1 SGHNT and CDR2 YYREEE (reference sequence).